This passage covers 5 T cell receptor beta chains from one sample sequenced in a study of Graves' ophthalmopathy and Graves' hyperthyroidism. The TCR beta CDR3 regions underwent amplification from RNA transcripts. Scientists carried out first-round RT-PCR using HTBI primers and then a second-round multiplex PCR. TCRdb re-analysed the multiplex PCR reads in MiXCR, keeping a single row per CDR3 protein. This sample has approximately 480,000 distinct CDR3 sequences, with approximately 15% found just once. The sequencing sample was made of blood. Every receptor here comes from a woman in her twenties or thirties with Graves' ophthalmopathy.

This clonotype was observed a few times. The chain recombines TRBV24-1 with TRBJ2-2; tentatively, D is TRBD2 (6 bases). This CDR3 spans 16 amino acids. V lost 5 bases, J lost 6 bases, and 18 bases lay in between. Looked up from germline, CDR1 is KGHDR and CDR2 is SFDVKD. The CDR3 region has the DNA TGTGCCACCAGTGCTCCAGGGAGGAGTTCTCCCGGGGAGCTGTTTTTT. Translating it yields CATSAPGRSSPGELFF.

This clonotype was counted at least ten times. The chain carries TRBV7-2 and TRBJ1-2, with a possible D match to TRBD1 (6 bases). This CDR3 comprises 12 residues. Germline V gene data show CDR1 as SGHTA and CDR2 as FQGNSA. V lost 5 bases and J lost 8, with 12 bases in between. CDR3 sequence (DNA): TGTGCCAGCAGCACCGGGACATACGGCTACACCTTC. Amino acid sequence: CASSTGTYGYTF.

This clonotype was recorded many times. The chain recombines TRBV11-1 with TRBJ2-7; D remains unclear. V lost 1 base and J 0 bases, leaving 7 bases between the germline ends. CDR3 length: 14 amino acids. Germline V CDR1 and CDR2: SGHAT, FQDESV (reference sequence). The CDR3 nucleotides read TGTGCCAGCAGCTTAGACCCAAGCTCCTACGAGCAGTACTTC. It codes for CASSLDPSSYEQYF.

This clonotype has ten or more counts. The V gene is TRBV24-1, the J gene TRBJ1-2; D possibly corresponds to TRBD1 (6 bases). Per the germline V gene, CDR1 is KGHDR and CDR2 is SFDVKD. This CDR3 has 14 amino acids. The V and J ends lost 8 bases and 3 bases respectively, with 15 bases between them. This chain's CDR3 is CATIQGVEDYGYTF. CDR3 nucleotides: TGTGCCACCATACAGGGTGTAGAAGACTATGGCTACACCTTC.

This clonotype was observed at least ten times. The CDR3, as DNA: TGTGCCAGCAGTGTCGGGACAGGGGGAGGCTACACCTTC. Translated, it gives CASSVGTGGGYTF. The V and J genes are TRBV6-1 and TRBJ1-2; TRBD1 matches 11 bases. V trimming: 4 bases; J trimming: 8 bases; junction bases outside the gene matches: 3. There are 13 residues in the CDR3. The V gene's germline CDR1 is MNHNS and CDR2 SASEGT.